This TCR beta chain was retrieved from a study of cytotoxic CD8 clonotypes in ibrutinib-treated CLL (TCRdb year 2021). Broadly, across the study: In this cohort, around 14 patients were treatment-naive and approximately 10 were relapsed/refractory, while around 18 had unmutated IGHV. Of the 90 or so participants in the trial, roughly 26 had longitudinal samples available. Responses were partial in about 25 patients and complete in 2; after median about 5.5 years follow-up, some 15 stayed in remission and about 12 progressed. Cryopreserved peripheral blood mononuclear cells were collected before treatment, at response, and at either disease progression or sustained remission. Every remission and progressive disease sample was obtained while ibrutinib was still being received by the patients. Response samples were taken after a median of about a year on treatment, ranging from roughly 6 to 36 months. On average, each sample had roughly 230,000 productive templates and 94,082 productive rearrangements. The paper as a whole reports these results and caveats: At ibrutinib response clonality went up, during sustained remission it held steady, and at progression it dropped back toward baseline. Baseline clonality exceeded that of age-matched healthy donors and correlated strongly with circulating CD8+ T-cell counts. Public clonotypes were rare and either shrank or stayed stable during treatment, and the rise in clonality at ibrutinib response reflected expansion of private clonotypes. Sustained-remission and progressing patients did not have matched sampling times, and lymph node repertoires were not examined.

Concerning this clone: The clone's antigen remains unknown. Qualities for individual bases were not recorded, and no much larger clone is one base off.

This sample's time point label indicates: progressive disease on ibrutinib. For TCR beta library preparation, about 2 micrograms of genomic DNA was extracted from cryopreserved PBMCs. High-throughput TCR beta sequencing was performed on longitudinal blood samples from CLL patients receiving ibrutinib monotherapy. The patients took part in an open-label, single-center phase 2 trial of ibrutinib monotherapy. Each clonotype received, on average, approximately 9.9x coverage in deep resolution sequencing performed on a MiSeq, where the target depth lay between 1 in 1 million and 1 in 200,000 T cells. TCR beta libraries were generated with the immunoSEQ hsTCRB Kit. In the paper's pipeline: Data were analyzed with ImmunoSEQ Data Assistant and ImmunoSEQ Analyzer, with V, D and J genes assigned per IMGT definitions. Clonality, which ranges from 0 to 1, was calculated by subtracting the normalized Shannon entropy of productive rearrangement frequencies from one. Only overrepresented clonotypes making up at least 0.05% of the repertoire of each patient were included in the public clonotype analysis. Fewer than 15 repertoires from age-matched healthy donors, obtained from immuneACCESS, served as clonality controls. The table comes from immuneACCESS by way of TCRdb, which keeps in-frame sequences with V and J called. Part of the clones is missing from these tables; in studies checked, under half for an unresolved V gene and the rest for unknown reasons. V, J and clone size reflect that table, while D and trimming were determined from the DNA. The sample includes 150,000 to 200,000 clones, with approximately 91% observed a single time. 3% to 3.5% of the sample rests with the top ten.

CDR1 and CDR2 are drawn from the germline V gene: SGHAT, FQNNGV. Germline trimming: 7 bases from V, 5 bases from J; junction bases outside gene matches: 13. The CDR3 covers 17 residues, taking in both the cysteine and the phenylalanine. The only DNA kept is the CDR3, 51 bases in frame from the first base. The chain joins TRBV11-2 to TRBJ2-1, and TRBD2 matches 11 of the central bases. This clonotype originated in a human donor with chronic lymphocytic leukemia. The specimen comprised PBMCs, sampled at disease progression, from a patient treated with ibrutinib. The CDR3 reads CASNKIAGGYFNNEQFF. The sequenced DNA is TGTGCCAGCAACAAAATAGCGGGAGGGTACTTCAACAATGAGCAGTTCTTC.